This record concerns one T cell receptor (beta chain) sequence. This CDR3 spans 16 amino acids. The V and J ends lost 6 bases and 3 bases, in that order; junction bases with no gene match: 10. Germline V gene lookup returns CDR1 LNHDA and CDR2 SQIVND (reference sequence). In the original processing: Cell counts per sample came from amplifying reference gene primers. TCRdb's table, derived via immunoSEQ multiplex PCR, lists solely in-frame clones and lacks some. V and J calls plus clone size are reproduced from that table; the DNA served to infer D and trimming. Of some 260,000 clones listed, about 90% were seen once; the top ten hold 1.2% to 1.5%. The data were obtained in a study of blood T cell repertoires in COVID-19.

The sequencing input was peripheral blood. This TCR derives from a man older than 75 with acute or convalescent COVID-19. The genes are TRBV19 and TRBJ2-3, with 9 bases matching TRBD2. The CDR3 nucleotides read TGTGCCAGTAGACACATAGCGGGAGTAAAAACAGATACGCAGTATTTT. Amino acids: CASRHIAGVKTDTQYF.